This T cell receptor (beta chain) is drawn from a study of cytomegalovirus exposure and HLA in healthy donors. The PCR used 60 Vbeta and 13 Jbeta primers. Assay: immunoSEQ multiplex PCR; the TCRdb copy retains only in-frame clones and omits some. Here the sample spans 140,000 or so clones, about 74% being singletons. V gave up 3 bases and J gave up 11 bases, with 14 bases separating them. CDR3 length: 12 residues. Germline lookup yields CDR1 SGHDT and CDR2 YYEEEE. In this sample, this clone turned up once. Its specificity is not known. Study-wide results and limits: A later analysis showed TCR association rates differing by HLA locus, peaking at DRB1 and lowest at HLA-C.

The chain recombines TRBV5-6 with TRBJ1-1; maybe TRBD1 (6 bases). Sequenced material: PBMCs. This TCR derives from a man aged 18 to 30 in good health and CMV-seropositive. This CDR3 is CASSSGTPRAFF. DNA of the CDR3: TGTGCCAGCAGCTCCGGGACACCCCGGGCTTTCTTT.